This record concerns one TCR beta chain sequence. Measured with immunoSEQ multiplex PCR; TCRdb has only the in-frame clones, and not every one. The sample lists 150,000 or so clones, approximately 80% occurring once. The record originates from a study of blood T cell repertoires in COVID-19. Study as a whole: Researchers got acute and convalescent COVID-19 samples from the United States, Italy and Spain. In each case, the material was cDNA or gDNA derived from T cells, B-cell-depleted T cells, or PBMCs.

Participant ages covered roughly 18 to 90 years across 24 US areas. For recovered donors of Cohort 3, there were two negative PCRs, clearance, or symptom resolution. CDR3 length: 20 residues. In germline, CDR1 is LGHNA, CDR2 YNFKEQ. Trimming cost V 0 bases and J 2 bases; bases outside gene matches: 12. Specimen: PBMCs or T cells enriched from blood (not recorded which). This receptor was taken from a man over 45 who had recovered from COVID-19. The chain combines TRBV4-2 with TRBJ2-3; 12 bases map to TRBD2. The CDR3 region is CASSQDPKGGLAGNTDTQYF. CDR3 DNA: TGTGCCAGCAGCCAAGATCCGAAGGGAGGACTAGCGGGGAACACAGATACGCAGTATTTT.